This is a list of T cell receptor beta chains from one sample in a study of blood T cell repertoires in COVID-19. TCRdb's copy holds only in-frame clones and misses some; the assay was immunoSEQ multiplex PCR. The data contain around 140,000 clones, approximately 90% of them singletons. The sequenced sample consisted of peripheral blood. All receptors derive from a human donor in a cohort sampled during active COVID-19. Both conserved end residues are part of each CDR3. Fields, in order: CDR3 protein, CDR3 DNA, V gene, D gene, clone size, J gene. The D gene is left open where the match is weak. Size values are once, few and many counts, or a class for expanded clones, and some rows have none.

CDR3aa: CAISEGQPYGYTF
CDR3nt: TGTGCCATCAGTGAAGGACAGCCTTATGGCTACACCTTC
v_gene: TRBV10-3
d_gene: .
abundance: .
j_gene: TRBJ1-2

CDR3aa: CASSQGGTGSNEQFF
CDR3nt: TGCGCCAGCAGCCAAGGGGGGACAGGGAGCAATGAGCAGTTCTTC
v_gene: TRBV4-1
d_gene: TRBD1
abundance: .
j_gene: TRBJ2-1

CDR3aa: CASSPPGLAGINEQFF
CDR3nt: TGCGCCAGCAGCCCCCCGGGACTAGCGGGGATCAATGAGCAGTTCTTC
v_gene: TRBV5-1
d_gene: TRBD2
abundance: .
j_gene: TRBJ2-1

CDR3aa: CASSLDAGSYGYTF
CDR3nt: TGCGCCAGCAGCTTGGATGCGGGTTCTTATGGCTACACCTTC
v_gene: TRBV5-1
d_gene: .
abundance: .
j_gene: TRBJ1-2

CDR3aa: CASNLQGLLNTDTQYF
CDR3nt: TGCGCCAGCAACCTTCAGGGGCTACTAAACACAGATACGCAGTATTTT
v_gene: TRBV5-1
d_gene: .
abundance: .
j_gene: TRBJ2-3

CDR3aa: CASSFGTGGLNTEAFF
CDR3nt: TGCGCCAGCAGCTTCGGGACAGGGGGATTGAACACTGAAGCTTTCTTT
v_gene: TRBV5-1
d_gene: TRBD1
abundance: few
j_gene: TRBJ1-1

CDR3aa: CASSPGGNQPQHF
CDR3nt: TGTGCCAGCAGCCCGGGGGGCAATCAGCCCCAGCATTTT
v_gene: TRBV12-3/TRBV12-4
d_gene: .
abundance: .
j_gene: TRBJ1-5

CDR3aa: CASREGTGQANTEAFF
CDR3nt: TGCGCCAGCAGGGAAGGGACAGGGCAGGCTAACACTGAAGCTTTCTTT
v_gene: TRBV5-1
d_gene: TRBD1
abundance: .
j_gene: TRBJ1-1

CDR3aa: CASSPQGASNIQYF
CDR3nt: TGTGCCAGCAGCCCGCAGGGGGCTAGTAACATTCAGTACTTC
v_gene: TRBV5-4
d_gene: TRBD1
abundance: .
j_gene: TRBJ2-4

CDR3aa: CASSRTGVNEQFF
CDR3nt: TGTGCCAGTAGTAGAACAGGGGTCAATGAGCAGTTCTTC
v_gene: TRBV19
d_gene: TRBD1
abundance: .
j_gene: TRBJ2-1

CDR3aa: CASSLAGAGGYTF
CDR3nt: TGTGCCAGCAGCTTAGCTGGGGCTGGCGGCTACACCTTC
v_gene: TRBV7-6
d_gene: .
abundance: .
j_gene: TRBJ1-2

CDR3aa: CASSYSPAGGSDTQYF
CDR3nt: TGTGCCAGCAGTTACTCTCCAGCGGGGGGCTCAGATACGCAGTATTTT
v_gene: TRBV6-5
d_gene: TRBD2
abundance: few
j_gene: TRBJ2-3

CDR3aa: CASSVGSSGNTIYF
CDR3nt: TGTGCCAGCAGCGTAGGGAGCTCTGGAAACACCATATATTTT
v_gene: TRBV9
d_gene: .
abundance: .
j_gene: TRBJ1-3

CDR3aa: CASSLLAASENTQYF
CDR3nt: TGTGCCAGCTCACTACTAGCGGCATCCGAAAATACGCAGTATTTT
v_gene: TRBV18
d_gene: TRBD2
abundance: .
j_gene: TRBJ2-3

CDR3aa: CSAHDQAQYF
CDR3nt: TGCAGTGCCCACGACCAGGCTCAGTACTTC
v_gene: TRBV20-1
d_gene: .
abundance: .
j_gene: TRBJ2-5